One and the same sample provided the 25 T cell receptor beta chains below, sequenced in a study of T cells in Graves' hyperthyroidism and ophthalmopathy. Amplified TCR beta CDR3 regions came from RNA transcripts. The HTBI set primed first-round TCR CDR3 RT-PCR. MiXCR, applied by TCRdb to the multiplex PCR reads, yields one record per CDR3 protein. The sample includes 350,000 to 450,000 distinct CDR3 sequences, around 14% of them seen just once. Sequencing was performed on blood. These receptors came from a woman aged 55-69 years with Graves' hyperthyroidism.

The J gene is TRBJ2-5, the V gene TRBV20-1; 8 positions match TRBD1. J lost 2 bases, V lost 7 bases, and 18 bases had no gene match. Looked up from germline, CDR1 is DFQATT and CDR2 is SNEGSKA (reference sequence). This CDR3 is 17 amino acids long. This CDR3 is CSVTGQGIITTQETQYF. In DNA form, the CDR3 reads TGCAGTGTAACAGGACAGGGAATTATTACTACGCAAGAGACCCAGTACTTC.

In its sample, this clonotype was seen many times. The genes are TRBV20-1 and TRBJ2-7, with D possibly being TRBD1 (6 bases). There are 12 residues in the CDR3. Germline CDR1 reads DFQATT; CDR2 reads SNEGSKA (reference sequence). V was pared by 6 bases and J by 1 base, with 10 bases between. CDR3 DNA: TGCAGTGCCCACAGGGATTCCTACGAGCAGTACTTC. Its translation is CSAHRDSYEQYF.

This clonotype has ten or more counts. The rearrangement links TRBV7-3 to TRBJ2-3; D perhaps matches TRBD1 (6 bases). Trimming took off 0 bases at V and 6 bases at J, with 16 bases between the two ends. CDR1 and CDR2 from the germline V gene are SGHTA and FQGTGA. This CDR3 spans 16 amino acids. CDR3 amino acids: CASSLTPGPRGDTQYF. The CDR3, as DNA: TGTGCCAGCAGCTTAACCCCCGGGCCAAGGGGGGATACGCAGTATTTT.

This chain uses TRBV4-1 with TRBJ1-6, with D tentatively TRBD1 (5 bases). There are 13 residues in the CDR3. The germline gives CDR1 MGHRA, CDR2 YSYEKL. V dropped 8 bases and J dropped 7 bases, with 12 bases sitting between them. The CDR3 coding sequence is TGCGCCAGCGGCCCGGGGCAGAATTCACCCCTCCACTTT. Encoded protein: CASGPGQNSPLHF.

This clonotype was found a few times. The chain combines TRBV19 with TRBJ1-5; D not resolved. The CDR3 consists of 15 residues. Per the germline V gene, CDR1 is LNHDA and CDR2 is SQIVND (reference sequence). The ends were cut back, 6 bases at V and 11 bases at J, with 23 bases in the middle. The CDR3 region has the DNA TGTGCCAGTAGCCTGTGGACCCGGGCCACACGGACCCAGCATTTT. The encoded protein is CASSLWTRATRTQHF.

This clonotype was found many times. V usage is TRBV28 and J usage is TRBJ2-3, with TRBD2 as a possible D gene (6 bases). CDR1 is MDHEN and CDR2 is SYDVKM in the germline V gene. The V gene lost 7 bases and the J gene lost 3 bases, with 8 bases spanning the gap. The CDR3 is 12 amino acids. In DNA, the CDR3 is TGTGCCAGCACGGAGGGAACAGATACGCAGTATTTT. It translates to CASTEGTDTQYF.

The rearrangement joins TRBV20-1 to TRBJ2-7; no clear D gene. V lost 6 bases to trimming and J lost 2 bases, with 14 bases between them. From germline, CDR1 is DFQATT and CDR2 SNEGSKA (reference sequence). This CDR3 is 13 amino acids long. The CDR3 bases are TGCAGTGCAAAGCATGGGGTCACCTACGAGCAGTACTTC. It codes for CSAKHGVTYEQYF.

This clonotype was counted between two and nine times. The V and J genes are TRBV7-6 and TRBJ2-1; D might be TRBD2 (5 bases). CDR3 length equals 12 residues. Deletions cut 5 bases from V and 7 bases from J, with 9 bases between. Germline values: CDR1 SGHVS, CDR2 FNYEAQ. CDR3: CASSEGLNEQFF. In DNA, the CDR3 is TGTGCCAGCAGCGAGGGTTTGAATGAGCAGTTCTTC. Looking up the rest from reference TRBV7-6 and TRBJ2-1 gives the full variable domain: GAGVSQSPRYKVTKRGQDVALRCDPISGHVSLYWYRQALGQGPEFLTYFNYEAQQDKSGLPNDRFSAERPEGSISTLTIQRTEQRDSAMYRCASSEGLNEQFFGPGTRLTVL.

This clonotype was recorded at least ten times. The CDR3 DNA is TGTGCCAGCAGTTCGGCGGGGGCAGAAAAAAGCTACGAGCAGTACTTC. This encodes CASSSAGAEKSYEQYF. The rearrangement uses TRBV28 and TRBJ2-7; maybe TRBD2 (7 bases). Germline lookup yields CDR1 MDHEN and CDR2 SYDVKM. The length of the CDR3 is 16 residues. V shed 4 bases and J shed 3 bases, with 19 bases lying between them.

In this sample, this clonotype turned up many times. The chain joins TRBV11-2 to TRBJ1-2; maybe TRBD1 (5 bases). V was trimmed by 4 bases and J by 4 bases, leaving 16 bases between them. The CDR3 sequence is 15 residues long. Germline CDR1 and CDR2: SGHAT and FQNNGV. Written as DNA, the CDR3 is TGTGCCAGCAGCTGGGGCTCAGCCCCCAGCTATGGCTACACCTTC. As protein: CASSWGSAPSYGYTF.

The sample holds one count of this clonotype. The chain combines TRBV9 with TRBJ2-3, with 16 bases fitting TRBD2. This CDR3 region has 19 residues. V trimming: 4 bases; J trimming: 5 bases; junction bases outside the gene matches: 13. Germline CDR1 reads SGDLS; CDR2 reads YYNGEE. The CDR3 sequence is CASSFTMGLAGGGRDTQYF. The CDR3 coding sequence is TGTGCCAGCAGCTTCACAATGGGACTAGCGGGAGGGGGCCGAGATACGCAGTATTTT.

The rearrangement joins TRBV12-3 or TRBV12-4 to TRBJ2-2; TRBD2 matches 14 bases. J lost 6 bases, V lost 5 bases, and 8 bases had no gene match. CDR3 length: 17 amino acids. The CDR3 is CASSRGLAGGAPGELFF. The CDR3 nucleotides are TGTGCCAGCAGTCGAGGACTAGCGGGAGGCGCCCCCGGGGAGCTGTTTTTT.

The table lists this clonotype with many counts. The chain carries TRBV6-1 and TRBJ1-2; D unclear. The germline V and J ends were trimmed by 4 bases and 5 bases, with 8 bases remaining between them. The CDR3 runs to 12 residues. Germline V gives CDR1 MNHNS, CDR2 SASEGT. The CDR3 loop reads CASSVGSYGYTF. CDR3 DNA sequence: TGTGCCAGCAGTGTCGGGTCGTATGGCTACACCTTC.

This clonotype has at least ten counts. The chain carries TRBV27 and TRBJ2-7; 10 bases line up with TRBD2. The CDR3 has 16 amino acids. With V trimmed by 5 bases and J by 3 bases, 10 bases remained unmatched. Germline V gene data show CDR1 as MNHEY and CDR2 as SMNVEV (reference sequence). CDR3: CASSPRTSGAFYEQYF. The CDR3 region has the DNA TGTGCCAGCAGTCCACGGACTAGCGGTGCCTTCTACGAGCAGTACTTC.

This clonotype was observed many times. V is TRBV12-3 or TRBV12-4 and J is TRBJ2-7; maybe TRBD2 (5 bases). Trimming stripped 10 bases from V and 1 base from J, with 8 bases between. CDR3 length equals 11 residues. CDR3 in DNA: TGTGCCACCGGGGTATCCTACGAGCAGTACTTC. Translation: CATGVSYEQYF.

This clonotype was picked up many times. The rearrangement uses TRBV12-3 or TRBV12-4 and TRBJ2-7, with 10 bases identical to TRBD2. The V and J ends lost 6 bases and 2 bases, in that order; junction bases with no gene match: 4. The CDR3 has 14 residues. The CDR3, as DNA: TGTGCCAGCAGCCCTAGCGGGAGCCCCTACGAGCAGTACTTC. Translation gives CASSPSGSPYEQYF.

This clonotype has a count of ten or more. The chain joins TRBV2 to TRBJ2-5; no clear D. The CDR3 sequence is 12 residues long. V was pared by 6 bases and J by 2 bases, with 7 bases between. The germline V gene has CDR1 SNHLY and CDR2 FYNNEI. The DNA of the CDR3 is TGTGCCAGCAGACTGGTTCAAGAGACCCAGTACTTC. Amino acid sequence: CASRLVQETQYF.

In this sample, this clonotype turned up many times. This chain uses TRBV11-3 with TRBJ2-3, with D hard to call. This CDR3 has 11 amino acids. Trimming left V 5 bases short and J 6 bases short, with 6 bases between. Germline V gene lookup returns CDR1 SGHNT and CDR2 YENEEA. The CDR3 nucleotides are TGTGCCAGCAGCCAAAGGGATACGCAGTATTTT. This encodes CASSQRDTQYF.

The sample holds many counts of this clonotype. The V call is TRBV10-1, the J call TRBJ1-1, with 12 bases matching TRBD1. Germline CDR1 WNHNN, CDR2 SYGVQD (reference sequence). This CDR3 spans 15 amino acids. V lost 6 bases, J lost 3 bases, and 5 bases stayed unmatched. The CDR3 bases are TGCGCCAGCAGAGCGGGACAGGGGGCGGACACTGAAGCTTTCTTT. Translating it yields CASRAGQGADTEAFF.

This sequence joins TRBV6-1 and TRBJ2-7; tentatively, D is TRBD2 (6 bases). Germline CDR1 is MNHNS and CDR2 is SASEGT. Trimming took 8 bases from V and 0 from J, leaving 14 bases between them. CDR3 length: 14 amino acids. CDR3 nucleotide sequence: TGTGCCAGCGTCCGGGACTCTATCTCCTACGAGCAGTACTTC. This sequence encodes CASVRDSISYEQYF.

Ten or more counts support this clonotype. The V gene is TRBV7-9, the J gene TRBJ2-3, with 9 positions matching TRBD2. This CDR3 comprises 17 residues. The V segment lost 2 bases and the J segment 10 bases; nucleotides outside the gene matches: 16. CDR1 and CDR2 (germline): SEHNR, FQNEAQ (reference sequence). The CDR3 DNA follows: TGTGCCAGCAGCTTAAGGGATAGCGGGAGCCCTGGTAGGTCGCAGTATTTT. Translated, it gives CASSLRDSGSPGRSQYF.

The sample holds a few counts of this clonotype. The V gene is TRBV11-1, the J gene TRBJ2-2; D is ambiguous. The CDR3 runs to 14 residues. Germline V gives CDR1 SGHAT, CDR2 FQDESV (reference sequence). Trimming stripped 2 bases from V and 1 base from J, with 5 bases between. CDR3 nucleotide sequence: TGTGCCAGCAGCTTAATGCAGAACACCGGGGAGCTGTTTTTT. This translates into CASSLMQNTGELFF.

Many counts were recorded for this clonotype. The J gene is TRBJ2-1, the V gene TRBV27; 10 nucleotides match TRBD2. Germline V gene sequence: CDR1 MNHEY, CDR2 SMNVEV (reference sequence). The CDR3 sequence is 15 residues long. V was pared by 5 bases and J by 5 bases, with 6 bases of the junction left unmatched. In nucleotides, the CDR3 is TGTGCCAGCAGTATGACTAGCGGGTGGAACAATGAGCAGTTCTTC. Its translation: CASSMTSGWNNEQFF.

This clonotype appeared many times. The rearrangement links TRBV12-3 or TRBV12-4 to TRBJ2-2; D not certain. V lost 2 bases and J 6 bases, leaving 10 bases between the germline ends. The CDR3 has 14 residues. The CDR3 bases are TGTGCCAGCAGTTTATCCGTGCTAGCCGGGGAGCTGTTTTTT. Translating gives CASSLSVLAGELFF.

This clonotype was observed many times. The J gene is TRBJ2-3, the V gene TRBV11-2; possibly TRBD1 for D (5 bases). Germline lookup yields CDR1 SGHAT and CDR2 FQNNGV. The length of the CDR3 is 16 residues. Trimming removed 3 bases from V and 0 bases from J, with 13 bases in between. The CDR3 protein is CASSFLQGRSTDTQYF. The CDR3 DNA is TGTGCCAGCAGCTTCCTTCAGGGAAGGAGCACAGATACGCAGTATTTT.